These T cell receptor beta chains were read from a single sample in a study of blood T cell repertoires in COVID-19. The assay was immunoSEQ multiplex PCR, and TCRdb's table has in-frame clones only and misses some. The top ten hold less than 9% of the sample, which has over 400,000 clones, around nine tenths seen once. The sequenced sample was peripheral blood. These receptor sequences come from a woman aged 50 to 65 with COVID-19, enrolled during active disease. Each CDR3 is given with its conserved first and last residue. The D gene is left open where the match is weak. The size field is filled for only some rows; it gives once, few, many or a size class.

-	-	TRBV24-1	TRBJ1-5	CATSDPGAPNQPQHF	TGTGCCACCAGTGACCCCGGAGCTCCTAATCAGCCCCAGCATTTT
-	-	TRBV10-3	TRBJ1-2	CAISGLHSDTNYGYTF	TGTGCCATCAGTGGCCTCCATTCCGACACTAACTATGGCTACACCTTC
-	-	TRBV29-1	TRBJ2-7	CSVKGGEGHYEQYF	TGCAGCGTTAAAGGGGGGGAAGGCCACTACGAGCAGTACTTC
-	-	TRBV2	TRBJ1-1	CASSEINLRIPEAFF	TGTGCCAGCAGTGAAATAAACCTGAGGATCCCTGAAGCTTTCTTT
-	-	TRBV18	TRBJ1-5	CASSHQNSNQPQHF	TGTGCCAGCTCCCACCAGAATAGCAATCAGCCCCAGCATTTT
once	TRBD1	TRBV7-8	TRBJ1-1	CASSFNTGGTEAFF	TGTGCCAGCAGCTTCAATACAGGGGGCACTGAAGCTTTCTTT
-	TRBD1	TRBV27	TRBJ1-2	CASSWSGQDYGYTF	TGTGCCAGCAGTTGGTCGGGACAGGACTATGGCTACACCTTC
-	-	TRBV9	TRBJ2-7	CASSVALNGEQYF	TGTGCCAGCAGCGTGGCCCTAAACGGGGAGCAGTACTTC
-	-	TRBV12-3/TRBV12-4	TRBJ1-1	CASSLSGTEAFF	TGTGCCAGCAGTTTAAGCGGGACTGAAGCTTTCTTT
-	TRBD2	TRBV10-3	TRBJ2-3	CAISERAGGFTDTQYF	TGTGCCATCAGTGAGAGGGCGGGGGGGTTCACAGATACGCAGTATTTT
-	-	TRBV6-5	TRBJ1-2	CASMQGIEDGYTF	TGTGCCAGCATGCAGGGGATAGAGGATGGCTACACCTTC
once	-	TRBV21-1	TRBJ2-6	CASSARRGAGANVLTF	TGTGCCAGCAGCGCACGGCGGGGGGCTGGGGCCAACGTCCTGACTTTC
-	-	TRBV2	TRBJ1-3	CASSEGREGSGNTIYF	TGTGCCAGCAGTGAGGGCAGGGAGGGCTCTGGAAACACCATATATTTT
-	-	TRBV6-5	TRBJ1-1	CASAIPGTMNTEAFF	TGTGCCAGCGCCATCCCCGGGACTATGAACACTGAAGCTTTCTTT
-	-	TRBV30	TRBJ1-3	CACGARRALGNTIYF	TGTGCCTGTGGGGCCAGACGGGCCCTCGGAAACACCATATATTTT
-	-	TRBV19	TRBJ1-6	CASSSSVNSPLHF	TGTGCCAGTAGTAGTTCGGTTAATTCACCCCTCCACTTT
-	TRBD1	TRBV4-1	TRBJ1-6	CASSHAGTGDSPLHF	TGCGCCAGCAGCCATGCCGGGACAGGGGATTCACCCCTCCACTTT
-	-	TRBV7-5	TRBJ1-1	CASSLQRNTEAFF	TGTGCCAGCAGCTTACAGCGGAACACTGAAGCTTTCTTT
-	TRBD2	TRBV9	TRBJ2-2	CASSSSGGVDTGELFF	TGTGCCAGCAGCTCTAGCGGGGGGGTCGACACCGGGGAGCTGTTTTTT
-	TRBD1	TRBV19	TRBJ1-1	CASSKNRDRWGAEAFF	TGTGCCAGTAGCAAGAACAGGGACAGGTGGGGCGCTGAAGCTTTCTTT
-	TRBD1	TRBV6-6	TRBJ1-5	CASGQGRQPQHF	TGTGCCAGCGGACAGGGAAGACAGCCCCAGCATTTT
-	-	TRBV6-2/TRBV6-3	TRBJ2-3	CASSLTLKGYGTQYF	TGTGCCAGCAGCCTGACACTTAAAGGATACGGTACGCAGTATTTT
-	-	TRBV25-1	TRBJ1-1	CARRAVYTEAFF	TGTGCCAGGCGGGCAGTTTACACTGAAGCTTTCTTT
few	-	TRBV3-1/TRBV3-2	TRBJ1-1	CASSLQGHTEAFF	TGTGCCAGCAGCCTTCAGGGTCACACTGAAGCTTTCTTT
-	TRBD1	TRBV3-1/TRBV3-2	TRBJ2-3	CASSGQGTDTQYF	TGTGCCAGCAGCGGACAGGGCACAGATACGCAGTATTTT
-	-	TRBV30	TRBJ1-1	CAWSVSGGGTEAFF	TGTGCCTGGAGTGTATCGGGGGGCGGCACTGAAGCTTTCTTT
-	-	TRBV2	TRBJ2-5	CASSDDGEETQYF	TGTGCCAGCAGTGACGACGGAGAAGAGACCCAGTACTTC
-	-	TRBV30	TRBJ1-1	CATHRRGDTEAFF	TGTGCCACGCACCGACGGGGGGACACTGAAGCTTTCTTT
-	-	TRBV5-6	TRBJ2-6	CASSLIRAGANVLTF	TGTGCCAGCAGCTTGATCCGGGCTGGGGCCAACGTCCTGACTTTC
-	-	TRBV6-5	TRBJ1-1	CATQGLMNTEAFF	TGTGCCACCCAGGGTTTGATGAACACTGAAGCTTTCTTT
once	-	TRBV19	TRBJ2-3	CASSILQDLNTQYF	TGTGCCAGTAGTATCCTACAGGACCTCAATACGCAGTATTTT
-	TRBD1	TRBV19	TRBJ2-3	CASSPGQGRSTDTQYF	TGTGCCAGTAGCCCCGGACAGGGTAGGAGCACAGATACGCAGTATTTT
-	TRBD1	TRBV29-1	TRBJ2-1	CSVRDRVAYNEQFF	TGCAGCGTTAGGGACAGGGTCGCCTACAATGAGCAGTTCTTC
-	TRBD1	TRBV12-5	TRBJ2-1	CASGFGQGYNEQFF	TGTGCTAGTGGCTTCGGACAGGGTTACAATGAGCAGTTCTTC
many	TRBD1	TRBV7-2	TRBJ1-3	CASSLTGGASGNTIYF	TGTGCCAGCAGCTTAACAGGGGGCGCGTCTGGAAACACCATATATTTT
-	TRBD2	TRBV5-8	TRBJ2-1	CASRGRESSYNEQFF	TGTGCCAGCCGGGGGAGGGAAAGCTCCTACAATGAGCAGTTCTTC